A selection of T cell receptor beta chains follows, all from one sample in a study of regulatory T cells in long-lasting Graves disease. From the multiplex PCR reads, TCRdb called clonotypes with MiXCR, one entry per CDR3 protein. The sample yields about 430,000 distinct CDR3 sequences, around 23% seen once. The sequencing here drew on peripheral blood mononuclear cells (PBMCs), taken when the disease was refractory, from a patient treated with antithyroid drugs. These receptors came from a female donor with Graves disease. Both conserved end residues are part of each CDR3. A D gene is named only where the DNA matches it firmly. Where a row states a size, it is once, few, many or the class of an expanded clone; other rows omit it.

size	J	V	D	DNA	CDR3
many	TRBJ1-5	TRBV7-8	NA	TGTGCCAGCAGCTTAGGCAGGAGCCATCAGCCCCAGCATTTT	CASSLGRSHQPQHF
NA	TRBJ1-1	TRBV7-2	NA	TGTGCCAGCAGCTCCCAGGCGAGAGGGGGAAACACTGAAGCTTTCTTT	CASSSQARGGNTEAFF
many	TRBJ2-7	TRBV27	NA	TGTGCCAGCAGTTCAGGGCGCTCCTACGAGCAGTACTTC	CASSSGRSYEQYF
few	TRBJ2-5	TRBV13	TRBD1	TGTGCCAGCAGCTTTCAGGGGGCTATGGAGACCCAGTACTTC	CASSFQGAMETQYF
many	TRBJ1-4	TRBV28	NA	TGTGCCAGCAGTTTACCGGCCGGGGGAGGCGAAAAACTGTTTTTT	CASSLPAGGGEKLFF
many	TRBJ2-7	TRBV12-3/TRBV12-4	NA	TGTGCCAGCAGTTTAGGAATGACTGGAACCTACGAGCAGTACTTC	CASSLGMTGTYEQYF
NA	TRBJ2-6	TRBV7-9	NA	TGTGCCAGCACCACTCACAGGGCTGGGGCCAACGTCCTGACTTTC	CASTTHRAGANVLTF
few	TRBJ2-7	TRBV3-1	TRBD2	TGTGCCAGCAGCCAGAATCTAGCGGGAGGGGGCGAGCAGTACTTC	CASSQNLAGGGEQYF
NA	TRBJ1-6	TRBV11-3	NA	TGTGCCAGCCTGGGAGGGACATATAATTCACCCCTCCACTTT	CASLGGTYNSPLHF
many	TRBJ1-1	TRBV20-1	NA	TGCAGTGCTGGGCGGGAAACCACTGAAGCTTTCTTT	CSAGRETTEAFF
many	TRBJ1-2	TRBV12-3/TRBV12-4	NA	TGTGCCAGCAGTATGGGAGGGTCCCTCTACTATGGCTACACCTTC	CASSMGGSLYYGYTF
many	TRBJ2-2	TRBV24-1	NA	TGTGCCACCAGTGCCAAGAGCGATTCCGGGGAGCTGTTTTTT	CATSAKSDSGELFF
many	TRBJ1-6	TRBV7-9	TRBD1	TGTGCCAGCAGCCGCCGGACAGGGATGGATTCACCCCTCCACTTT	CASSRRTGMDSPLHF
few	TRBJ2-7	TRBV5-6	NA	TGTGCCAGCAGCTTGACTAGCTGGGGTGGAGAGCAGTACTTC	CASSLTSWGGEQYF
many	TRBJ1-2	TRBV13	NA	TGTGCCAGCAGCTTTGCCTCAGCTAACTATGGCTACACCTTC	CASSFASANYGYTF
NA	TRBJ2-2	TRBV28	TRBD2	TGTGCCAGCAGTTCTCCTAGCGGGAGGCACACCGGGGAGCTGTTTTTT	CASSSPSGRHTGELFF
NA	TRBJ2-7	TRBV30	NA	TGTGCCTGGAGTGTAAACACAGGGACTTACGAGCAGTACTTC	CAWSVNTGTYEQYF
many	TRBJ2-1	TRBV3-1	NA	TGTGCCAGCAGCCAAAGTCAGCGCAATCATGAGCAGTTCTTC	CASSQSQRNHEQFF